The subject of this entry is one TCR beta chain. Its antigen is currently unknown. MiXCR, applied by TCRdb to the 5' RACE reads, yields one record per CDR3 protein. The sample lists under 130,000 distinct CDR3 sequences; approximately 25% were seen once. The data originate from a study of CD8 T cells in ankylosing spondylitis. Study observations and caveats: Disease-linked clones were CD8+ and relatively rare in peripheral blood. Characteristic of ankylosing spondylitis blood, it appeared, was a TCR beta motif comprising about eight highly homologous variants. In reactive arthritis synovial fluid and blood, some motif variants had been reported before. Enrichment of disease-linked clones was reportedly significant in matched ankylosing spondylitis synovial fluid.

Sequencing was done on a sample of synovial fluid, either unsorted or a sorted T cell fraction (not recorded which). This receptor was obtained from a male donor with ankylosing spondylitis.

The CDR3, as DNA: TGTGCCAGCTCATATGGACAGCTATACGAGCAGTACTTC. Its translation: CASSYGQLYEQYF. This chain links TRBV7-2 with TRBJ2-7, with a weak D call TRBD1 (6 bases). The CDR3 runs 13 residues. The V end was cut by 8 bases, the J end by 4 bases, with 15 bases between. The germline CDR1 and CDR2 sequences are SGHTA and FQGNSA.